The next 29 T cell receptor beta chains were all read from a single sample in a study of blood T cell repertoires in COVID-19. Sequencing was performed with immunoSEQ multiplex PCR; in TCRdb, only in-frame clones are kept and a portion is missing. This table holds fewer than 250,000 clones, over 90% found once. Material for sequencing was peripheral blood. These receptors were obtained from a man younger than 40 with COVID-19, enrolled during active disease.

This chain links TRBV6-5 with TRBJ2-5; 8 nucleotides align to TRBD2. The germline V gene encodes CDR1 MNHEY and CDR2 SVGAGI. The V segment lost 8 bases and the J segment 5 bases; nucleotides outside the gene matches: 10. The CDR3 length is 14 residues. As DNA, the CDR3 is TGTGCCAGCGGGAAAGGACTAGCAGGGGAGACCCAGTACTTC. This codes for CASGKGLAGETQYF.

The chain uses TRBV7-9 and TRBJ1-2, with TRBD1 identical over 8 bases. CDR3 length equals 17 residues. Unmatched junction bases numbered 19, after V lost 5 bases and J lost 8 bases. Looked up from germline, CDR1 is SEHNR and CDR2 is FQNEAQ (reference sequence). The chain's CDR3 is CASSIKGTGPPIRGYTF. The CDR3 bases are TGTGCCAGCAGCATCAAGGGGACAGGTCCACCTATTAGGGGCTACACCTTC.

The rearrangement links TRBV27 to TRBJ2-5; maybe TRBD1 (6 bases). The CDR3 consists of 14 residues. Germline values: CDR1 MNHEY, CDR2 SMNVEV (reference sequence). V was shortened by 4 bases and J by 5 bases, with 14 bases between the two germline ends. CDR3 DNA: TGTGCCAGCAGTTATCAGGGGTCGCAGGAGACCCAGTACTTC. Its protein is CASSYQGSQETQYF.

The V and J genes are TRBV4-1 and TRBJ1-5; 11 nucleotides match TRBD1. The CDR3 is 16 residues long. Germline trimming cut 2 bases from V and 7 bases from J; bases unmatched to any gene: 7. Germline values: CDR1 MGHRA, CDR2 YSYEKL. The CDR3, as DNA: TGCGCCAGCAGCCAACCGGGACAGGGGGGATGGCAGCCCCAGCATTTT. Its translation is CASSQPGQGGWQPQHF.

The chain has TRBV9 and TRBJ2-3; TRBD2 aligns across 10 bases. The trim removed 4 bases at V and 3 bases at J, leaving 8 bases unmatched. CDR3 length equals 16 residues. Per germline, CDR1 SGDLS and CDR2 YYNGEE. The CDR3 nucleotides are TGTGCCAGCAGCCCCAGAGCGGGGGGGCATACAGATACGCAGTATTTT. It translates to CASSPRAGGHTDTQYF.

V gene TRBV3-1 (or the pseudogene TRBV3-2) combines with J gene TRBJ2-1; 7 bases align to TRBD1. Germline V lookup: CDR1 LGHDT, CDR2 YNNKEL (reference sequence). The CDR3 is made up of 12 amino acids. With 6 bases clipped from V and 8 bases from J, the junction kept 4 bases outside the gene matches. As DNA, the CDR3 is TGTGCCAGCAGTCACAGGGGCTATGAGCAGTTCTTC. Its protein product is CASSHRGYEQFF.

This chain uses TRBV7-9 with TRBJ1-2; 7 nucleotides align to TRBD1. V gave up 5 bases and J gave up 8 bases; unmatched junction bases: 14. Germline lookup yields CDR1 SEHNR and CDR2 FQNEAQ (reference sequence). This CDR3 spans 15 amino acids. The CDR3 spells CASSRGTGTAIGYTF. CDR3 coding DNA: TGTGCCAGCAGCCGAGGAACTGGGACAGCAATCGGCTACACCTTC.

This clone was counted a few times. The chain carries TRBV3-1 (or the pseudogene TRBV3-2) and TRBJ1-1; 9 positions agree with TRBD1. This CDR3 is built from 15 residues. Germline V gene data show CDR1 as LGHDT and CDR2 as YNNKEL (reference sequence). The ends lost 5 bases at V and 2 bases at J; junction bases unmatched: 6. The CDR3 reads CASSYRGRGNTEAFF. The CDR3 bases are TGTGCCAGCAGCTACAGGGGGCGAGGTAACACTGAAGCTTTCTTT.

The V gene is TRBV30, the J gene TRBJ1-6; D is undetermined. V was clipped by 2 bases and J by 5 bases, with 13 bases between them. This CDR3 has 15 residues. Germline V gene lookup returns CDR1 GTSNPN and CDR2 SVGIG (reference sequence). The CDR3 spells CAWSPSGRNNSPLHF. CDR3 DNA: TGTGCCTGGAGTCCTTCCGGGAGAAATAATTCACCCCTCCACTTT.

CDR3 bases: TGTGCCAGCAGGGCAGGGGGCCTCCCGAGGGGCGGCTACACCTTC. Residues: CASRAGGLPRGGYTF. The rearrangement uses TRBV2 and TRBJ1-2, with 8 bases identical to TRBD1. CDR1 and CDR2 from the germline V gene are SNHLY and FYNNEI. J gave up 8 bases and V 6 bases, and 14 bases lay outside the gene matches. The CDR3 runs 15 residues.

The chain is built from TRBV15 and TRBJ1-5, with TRBD1 matching 8 bases. The CDR3 is 14 amino acids. The V and J ends lost 1 base and 6 bases, in that order; junction bases with no gene match: 2. Germline V gene data show CDR1 as LNHNV and CDR2 as YYDKDF (reference sequence). In DNA form, the CDR3 reads TGTGCCACCAGCAGAGGACAGGGGAGTCAGCCCCAGCATTTT. It yields the protein CATSRGQGSQPQHF.

The chain is built from TRBV27 and TRBJ2-1; 11 bases match TRBD1. V lost 2 bases to trimming and J lost 6 bases; unmatched junction nucleotides: 3. The CDR3 length is 15 residues. CDR1 and CDR2 from the germline V gene are MNHEY and SMNVEV (reference sequence). CDR3 nucleotide sequence: TGTGCCAGCAGTTTAGGGACAGGGGGGGTCAATGAGCAGTTCTTC. This encodes CASSLGTGGVNEQFF.

This chain uses TRBV5-1 with TRBJ2-7; 10 positions match TRBD1. The germline V gene has CDR1 SGHRS and CDR2 YFSETQ. V lost 4 bases and J lost 6; bases outside the gene matches: 7. The CDR3 totals 14 residues. CDR3 amino acids: CASSPRDRGGEQYF. The CDR3 DNA follows: TGCGCCAGCAGCCCCAGGGACAGGGGAGGCGAGCAGTACTTC.

This clone was observed a single time. The J gene is TRBJ2-7, the V gene TRBV9; 12 bases are shared with TRBD2. Germline loops: CDR1 SGDLS, CDR2 YYNGEE. V gave up 4 bases and J gave up 0 bases; unmatched junction bases: 14. The CDR3 consists of 19 residues. This CDR3 reads CASSPTSGGPISSSYEQYF. The CDR3 DNA is TGTGCCAGCAGCCCCACTAGCGGGGGGCCGATCTCCTCCTCCTACGAGCAGTACTTC. The complete variable domain, with remaining parts taken from reference TRBV9 and TRBJ2-7, reads DSGVTQTPKHLITATGQRVTLRCSPRSGDLSVYWYQQSLDQGLQFLIQYYNGEERAKGNILERFSAQQFPDLHSELNLSSLELGDSALYFCASSPTSGGPISSSYEQYFGPGTRLTVT.

J is TRBJ1-1 and V is TRBV13; a weak D match, TRBD1 (5 bases). From germline, CDR1 is PRHDT and CDR2 FYEKMQ (reference sequence). The CDR3 covers 15 residues. Trimming removed 5 bases at V and 5 bases at J, with 18 bases between. CDR3 region: CASSPSPGGFTEAFF. CDR3 DNA sequence: TGTGCCAGCAGCCCCAGCCCGGGGGGGTTTACTGAAGCTTTCTTT.

The V gene is TRBV4-1, the J gene TRBJ2-1, with TRBD1 as a possible D gene (6 bases). Trimming left V 0 bases short and J 8 bases short, with 14 bases between. Germline CDR1 reads MGHRA; CDR2 reads YSYEKL. This CDR3 contains 15 residues. CDR3 sequence: CASSQDGQGKYEQFF. Written as DNA, the CDR3 is TGCGCCAGCAGCCAAGATGGGCAGGGGAAATATGAGCAGTTCTTC.

The V call is TRBV7-9, the J call TRBJ1-4; D gene unclear. Germline CDR1 reads SEHNR; CDR2 reads FQNEAQ (reference sequence). V dropped 2 bases and J dropped 0 bases, with 19 bases sitting between them. The CDR3 extends over 19 amino acids. The CDR3 DNA reads as TGTGCCAGCAGCTTACCGAAGTCAGGTGGCAGAGCAACTAATGAAAAACTGTTTTTT. Its protein product is CASSLPKSGGRATNEKLFF.

The rearrangement joins TRBV5-5 to TRBJ2-5; no reliable D call. Trimming took 2 bases from V and 1 from J, leaving 6 bases between them. Per germline, CDR1 SGHKS and CDR2 YYEKEE (reference sequence). The CDR3 consists of 13 residues. The CDR3 loop is CASSFSGQETQYF. In DNA, the CDR3 is TGTGCCAGCAGCTTTTCAGGCCAAGAGACCCAGTACTTC.

This clone was observed once. The V and J genes are TRBV9 and TRBJ1-6; TRBD1 might be the D (5 bases). Trimming shortened V by 5 bases and J by 7 bases, and 16 bases separated the two germline ends. There are 15 residues in the CDR3. In germline, CDR1 is SGDLS, CDR2 YYNGEE. The CDR3 loop reads CASRGGTQQNSPLHF. The CDR3 DNA reads TGTGCCAGCAGGGGAGGGACCCAGCAAAATTCACCCCTCCACTTT.

The count of this clone is one. This CDR3 is CASSLGKTGSPGYTF. The DNA for the CDR3 is TGCGCCAGCAGCTTGGGTAAGACAGGGTCTCCTGGCTACACCTTC. This rearrangement joins TRBV5-1 to TRBJ1-2; TRBD1 matches 7 bases. The CDR3 spans 15 residues. The V and J ends lost 0 bases and 7 bases, in that order; junction bases with no gene match: 9. Germline loops: CDR1 SGHRS, CDR2 YFSETQ.

The chain employs TRBV19 and TRBJ2-5, with TRBD2 matching 13 bases. This CDR3 is built from 16 residues. Trimming cost V 7 bases and J 1 base; bases outside gene matches: 6. Germline V gives CDR1 LNHDA, CDR2 SQIVND (reference sequence). The CDR3 DNA sequence: TGTGCCAGTACCCCGACTAGCGGGGGGATCCAAGAGACCCAGTACTTC. Amino acids: CASTPTSGGIQETQYF.

This rearrangement joins TRBV2 to TRBJ1-5; TRBD1 is a possible D gene (5 bases). V lost 10 bases and J lost 0, with 16 bases in between. The CDR3 sequence is 15 residues long. Per germline, CDR1 SNHLY and CDR2 FYNNEI. The CDR3 coding sequence is TGTGCCACAGCCCCTCCCAGGGATAGCAATCAGCCCCAGCATTTT. Amino acids: CATAPPRDSNQPQHF.

The chain is built from TRBV7-2 and TRBJ1-2; D remains ambiguous. CDR3 length: 13 amino acids. V dropped 4 bases and J dropped 3 bases, with 9 bases sitting between them. Germline V CDR1 and CDR2: SGHTA, FQGNSA. CDR3 amino acids: CASSYRDHYGYTF. DNA for the CDR3: TGTGCCAGCAGCTACCGGGATCACTATGGCTACACCTTC.

The chain carries TRBV27 and TRBJ1-4; 7 bases fit TRBD1. The germline V gene encodes CDR1 MNHEY and CDR2 SMNVEV (reference sequence). The V segment lost 4 bases and the J segment 15 bases; nucleotides outside the gene matches: 8. The CDR3 consists of 12 residues. The CDR3 DNA follows: TGTGCCAGCAGTTCGACAGGGATAGCAATGTTTTTT. Encoded protein: CASSSTGIAMFF.

The chain carries TRBV9 and TRBJ2-1; 10 positions match TRBD2. Germline-derived CDR1 and CDR2 are SGDLS and YYNGEE. The CDR3 is 14 residues long. Trimming at V came to 4 bases and at J to 4 bases, leaving 2 bases not matched to a gene. The DNA for the CDR3 is TGTGCCAGCAGCCAGCGGGGGGGTTACAATGAGCAGTTCTTC. Protein: CASSQRGGYNEQFF.

The chain uses TRBV19 and TRBJ1-1, with D possibly being TRBD1 (6 bases). V was cut by 6 bases and J by 1 base, with 21 bases left in between. The germline gives CDR1 LNHDA, CDR2 SQIVND (reference sequence). CDR3 length: 17 amino acids. CDR3 nucleotide sequence: TGTGCCAGTAGCAACCTGGCGGGCAGGGACAAGAACACTGAAGCTTTCTTT. Amino acids: CASSNLAGRDKNTEAFF.

The genes are TRBV19 and TRBJ1-5; 7 bases map to TRBD1. CDR3 length equals 15 residues. V trimming: 4 bases; J trimming: 2 bases; junction bases outside the gene matches: 5. Germline CDR1 LNHDA, CDR2 SQIVND (reference sequence). CDR3 bases: TGTGCCAGTAGTACGCGAGACAGGGGCAATCAGCCCCAGCATTTT. It yields the protein CASSTRDRGNQPQHF.

About this clone: Other DNA sequences in the sample encode the same CDR3. CDR3 coding DNA: TGCGCCAGCAGCCAAGTAGGGACAGGGGGCACGAACACCGGGGAGCTGTTTTTT. Translation: CASSQVGTGGTNTGELFF. The genes are TRBV4-1 and TRBJ2-2, with TRBD1 matching over 12 bases. There are 18 residues in the CDR3. With V trimmed by 1 base and J by 0 bases, 3 bases remained unmatched. The germline CDR1 and CDR2 sequences are MGHRA and YSYEKL.

This clone was seen just once. The chain carries TRBV7-9 and TRBJ2-4; TRBD1 is a possible D gene (6 bases). The CDR3 spans 15 residues. Trimming took off 1 base at V and 4 bases at J, with 11 bases between the two ends. Per the germline V gene, CDR1 is SEHNR and CDR2 is FQNEAQ (reference sequence). The CDR3 region has the DNA TGTGCCAGCAGCTTAGATGGGACACTGAAAAACATTCAGTACTTC. This gives the protein CASSLDGTLKNIQYF.